Listed below are T cell receptor beta chains from one sample, sequenced in a study of cytomegalovirus exposure and HLA in healthy donors. Clones were read by immunoSEQ multiplex PCR, and TCRdb kept only the in-frame ones, dropping some. Among roughly 160,000 clones listed, about four fifths were seen once. The sample consisted of PBMCs. All receptors come from a woman between 45 and 65 years old in good health and CMV-seronegative. Both conserved end residues are part of each CDR3. Fields, in order: clone size, D gene, J gene, V gene, CDR3 protein, CDR3 DNA. A D gene is named only where the DNA matches it firmly. Not all rows give a size; the values are once, few, many and, for expanded clones, a class.

>few|NA|TRBJ2-3|TRBV10-3
CAISTGLTDTDTQYF
TGTGCCATTTCGACTGGACTTACGGATACAGATACGCAGTATTTT
>NA|NA|TRBJ1-2|TRBV27
CASSLGGSNYGYTF
TGTGCCAGCAGTCTTGGTGGGAGTAACTATGGCTACACCTTC
>NA|NA|TRBJ2-3|TRBV2
CASAQGVGDTQYF
TGTGCCAGCGCGCAGGGTGTAGGCGATACGCAGTATTTT
>NA|NA|TRBJ2-2|TRBV2
CASSEFLPGGGLAGELFF
TGTGCCAGCAGTGAATTTCTGCCCGGGGGAGGTTTAGCCGGGGAGCTGTTTTTT
>NA|NA|TRBJ1-1|TRBV5-4
CASSLDPDYTEAFF
TGTGCCAGCAGCTTGGATCCCGACTACACTGAAGCTTTCTTT
>NA|TRBD1|TRBJ2-7|TRBV7-9
CAGGDSSYEQYF
TGTGCCGGTGGGGACAGCTCCTACGAGCAGTACTTC
>NA|TRBD2|TRBJ2-1|TRBV5-1
CASFEEVAGAHEQFF
TGCGCCAGCTTCGAGGAGGTAGCGGGAGCTCATGAGCAGTTCTTC
>NA|NA|TRBJ1-2|TRBV29-1
CSATGTYGYTF
TGCAGCGCTACAGGGACATATGGCTACACCTTC
>NA|TRBD2|TRBJ2-1|TRBV12-5
CASGSSGRWYNEQFF
TGTGCTAGTGGTTCTAGCGGGAGATGGTACAATGAGCAGTTCTTC
>NA|TRBD1|TRBJ1-6|TRBV19
CASSLWTGADSPLHF
TGTGCCAGTAGTCTATGGACAGGGGCGGATTCACCCCTCCACTTT
>NA|TRBD1|TRBJ1-4|TRBV5-6
CASSTYTGTVINEKLFF
TGTGCCAGCAGCACGTACACCGGGACAGTTATTAATGAAAAACTGTTTTTT
>NA|TRBD2|TRBJ2-5|TRBV2
CASSLFGAGGQETQYF
TGTGCCAGCTCTCTCTTCGGGGCGGGAGGTCAAGAGACCCAGTACTTC
>NA|NA|TRBJ2-3|TRBV29-1
CSVGGTTDTQYF
TGCAGCGTTGGGGGCACCACAGATACGCAGTATTTT
>NA|NA|TRBJ2-7|TRBV7-2
CASSAILEQYF
TGTGCCAGCAGCGCGATACTCGAGCAGTACTTC
>NA|NA|TRBJ1-6|TRBV6-5
CASRASGVNSPLHF
TGTGCCAGCAGGGCTTCGGGGGTAAATTCACCCCTCCACTTT
>NA|TRBD2|TRBJ2-3|TRBV19
CASTPGAGATDTQYF
TGTGCCAGTACCCCCGGAGCGGGGGCCACAGATACGCAGTATTTT
>NA|NA|TRBJ1-4|TRBV7-9
CASSSLGGVDEKLFF
TGTGCCAGCAGCTCTTTGGGGGGGGTGGATGAAAAACTGTTTTTT
>NA|NA|TRBJ2-7|TRBV30
CAWSVLASRGYEQYF
TGTGCCTGGAGTGTACTGGCTAGTCGAGGGTACGAGCAGTACTTC
>once|TRBD2|TRBJ2-2|TRBV9
CASSPRLAATGELFF
TGTGCCAGCAGCCCCCGACTAGCGGCCACCGGGGAGCTGTTTTTT
>NA|NA|TRBJ1-5|TRBV6-5
CATPPRGGNQPQHF
TGTGCCACCCCTCCGCGCGGGGGAAATCAGCCCCAGCATTTT
>NA|TRBD2|TRBJ2-3|TRBV9
CASSSNLAGGRYF
TGTGCCAGCAGCTCCAATCTAGCGGGGGGGCGGTATTTT
>NA|TRBD1|TRBJ1-2|TRBV28
CASSSLNRGFYGYTF
TGTGCCAGCAGTTCCTTAAACAGGGGTTTCTATGGCTACACCTTC
>NA|NA|TRBJ1-2|TRBV18
CASSPTGRVSWGYTF
TGTGCCAGCTCACCCACCGGCAGGGTGAGTTGGGGCTACACCTTC
>NA|TRBD1|TRBJ1-2|TRBV13
CASSLGGQGGYTF
TGTGCCAGCAGCTTAGGTGGACAGGGCGGCTACACCTTC
>NA|NA|TRBJ2-3|TRBV11-3
CASSSSSESSTDTQYF
TGTGCCAGCAGCTCTTCTAGCGAATCTAGCACAGATACGCAGTATTTT
>NA|NA|TRBJ2-2|TRBV18
CASTRKGLDNTNSNPGELFF
TGTGCCAGCACGCGAAAGGGACTCGATAACACAAACAGTAACCCCGGGGAGCTGTTTTTT
>NA|TRBD2|TRBJ2-3|TRBV7-9
CASSPPGTTTDTQYF
TGTGCCAGCAGCCCACCCGGGACTACCACAGATACGCAGTATTTT
>NA|NA|TRBJ2-7|TRBV28
CASSLRSYEQYF
TGTGCCAGCAGTTTGCGGTCCTACGAGCAGTACTTC